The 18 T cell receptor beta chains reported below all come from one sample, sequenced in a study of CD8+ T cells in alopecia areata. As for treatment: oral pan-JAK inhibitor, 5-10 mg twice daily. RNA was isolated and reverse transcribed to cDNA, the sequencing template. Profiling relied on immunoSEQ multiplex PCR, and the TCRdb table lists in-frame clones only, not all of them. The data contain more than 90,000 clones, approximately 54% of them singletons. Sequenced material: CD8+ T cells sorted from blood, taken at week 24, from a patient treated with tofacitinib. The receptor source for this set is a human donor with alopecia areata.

The CDR3 nucleotides read TGCAGCGTCCCAATGGGGCTAAACTATGGCTACACCTTC. Amino acids: CSVPMGLNYGYTF. V is TRBV29-1 and J is TRBJ1-2; TRBD1 is a possible D gene (5 bases). Germline V lookup: CDR1 SQVTM, CDR2 ANQGSEA. This CDR3 is built from 13 residues. V was cut by 6 bases and J by 2 bases, with 13 bases left in between.

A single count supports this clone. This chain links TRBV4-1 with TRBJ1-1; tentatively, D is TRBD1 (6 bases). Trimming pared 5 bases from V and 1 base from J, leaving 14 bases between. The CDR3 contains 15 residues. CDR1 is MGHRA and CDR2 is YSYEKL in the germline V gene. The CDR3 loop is CASSEGHLKNTEAFF. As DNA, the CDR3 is TGCGCCAGCAGCGAGGGACACCTAAAGAACACTGAAGCTTTCTTT.

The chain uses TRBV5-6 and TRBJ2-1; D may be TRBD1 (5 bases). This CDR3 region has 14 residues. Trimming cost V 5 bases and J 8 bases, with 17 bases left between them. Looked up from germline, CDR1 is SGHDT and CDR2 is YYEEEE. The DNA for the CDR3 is TGTGCCAGCAGTTTTAGGGCAGGGTTATATGAGCAGTTCTTC. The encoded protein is CASSFRAGLYEQFF.

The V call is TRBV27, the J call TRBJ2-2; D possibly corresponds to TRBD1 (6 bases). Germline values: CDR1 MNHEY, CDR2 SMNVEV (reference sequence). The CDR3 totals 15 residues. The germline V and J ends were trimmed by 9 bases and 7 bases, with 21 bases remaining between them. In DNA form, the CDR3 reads TGTGCCAGTGGATATCGAGCGCCACAGGGCGGGGAGCTGTTTTTT. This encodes CASGYRAPQGGELFF.

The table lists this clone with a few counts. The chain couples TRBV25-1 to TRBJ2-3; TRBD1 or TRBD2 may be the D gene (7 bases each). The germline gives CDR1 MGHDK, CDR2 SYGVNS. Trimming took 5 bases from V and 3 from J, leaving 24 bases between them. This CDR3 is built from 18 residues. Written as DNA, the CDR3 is TGTGCCAGCAGTCGACAGGGAGGGGGTTTTGGGGAAACAGATACGCAGTATTTT. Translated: CASSRQGGGFGETDTQYF.

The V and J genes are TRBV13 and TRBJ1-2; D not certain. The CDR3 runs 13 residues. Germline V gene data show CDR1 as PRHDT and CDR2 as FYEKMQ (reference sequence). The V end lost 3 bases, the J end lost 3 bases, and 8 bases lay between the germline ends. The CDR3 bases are TGTGCCAGCAGCTTGTGGGAAGACTATGGCTACACCTTC. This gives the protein CASSLWEDYGYTF.

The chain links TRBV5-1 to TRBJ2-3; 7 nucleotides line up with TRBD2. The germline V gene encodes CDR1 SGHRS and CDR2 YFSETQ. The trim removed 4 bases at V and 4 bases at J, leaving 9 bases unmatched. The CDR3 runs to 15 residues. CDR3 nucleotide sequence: TGCGCCAGCAGCCCCTCGGGGGGTCCCCCAGATACGCAGTATTTT. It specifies CASSPSGGPPDTQYF.

CDR3 nucleotide sequence: TGCGCCAGCAGCCAAGGACAGGGTGGCAATCAGCCCCAGCATTTT. This gives the protein CASSQGQGGNQPQHF. The chain couples TRBV4-1 to TRBJ1-5; 7 bases are a match to TRBD1. The trim removed 1 base at V and 2 bases at J, leaving 2 bases unmatched. The germline V gene has CDR1 MGHRA and CDR2 YSYEKL. The CDR3 extends over 15 amino acids.

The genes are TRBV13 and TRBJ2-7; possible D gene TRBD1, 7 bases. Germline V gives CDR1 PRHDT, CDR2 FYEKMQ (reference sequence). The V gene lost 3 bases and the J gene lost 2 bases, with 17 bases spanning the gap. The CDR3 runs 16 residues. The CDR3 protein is CASSFVRQGGPYEQYF. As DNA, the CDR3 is TGTGCCAGCAGCTTCGTGAGACAGGGAGGCCCCTACGAGCAGTACTTC. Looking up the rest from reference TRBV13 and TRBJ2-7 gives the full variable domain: AAGVIQSPRHLIKEKRETATLKCYPIPRHDTVYWYQQGPGQDPQFLISFYEKMQSDKGSIPDRFSAQQFSDYHSELNMSSLELGDSALYFCASSFVRQGGPYEQYFGPGTRLTVT.

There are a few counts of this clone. CDR3 amino acids: CSVGEDYGYTF. The CDR3, as DNA: TGCAGCGTTGGGGAGGATTATGGCTACACCTTC. The chain is built from TRBV29-1 and TRBJ1-2; D is undetermined. Per the germline V gene, CDR1 is SQVTM and CDR2 is ANQGSEA. The V end lost 4 bases, the J end lost 5 bases, and 8 bases lay between the germline ends. The length of the CDR3 is 11 residues.

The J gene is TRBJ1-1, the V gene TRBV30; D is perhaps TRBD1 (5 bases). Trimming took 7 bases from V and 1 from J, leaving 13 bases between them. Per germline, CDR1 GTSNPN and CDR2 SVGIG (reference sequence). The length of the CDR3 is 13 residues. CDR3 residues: CASLGAPNTEAFF. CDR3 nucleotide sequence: TGTGCCTCCCTAGGGGCCCCGAACACTGAAGCTTTCTTT.

The CDR3 protein is CASGGSPLHF. The DNA of the CDR3 is TGTGCCAGCGGGGGGTCACCCCTCCACTTT. The chain uses TRBV9 and TRBJ1-6, with D possibly matching TRBD1 (5 bases). The CDR3 loop spans 10 amino acids. The germline V gene has CDR1 SGDLS and CDR2 YYNGEE. Deletions cut 7 bases from V and 10 bases from J, with 6 bases between.

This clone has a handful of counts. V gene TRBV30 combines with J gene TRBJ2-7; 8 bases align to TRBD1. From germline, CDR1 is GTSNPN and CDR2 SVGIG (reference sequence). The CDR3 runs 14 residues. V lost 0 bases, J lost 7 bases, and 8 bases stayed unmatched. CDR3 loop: CAWSVLGQEEEQYF. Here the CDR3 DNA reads TGTGCCTGGAGTGTTCTGGGACAGGAGGAGGAGCAGTACTTC.

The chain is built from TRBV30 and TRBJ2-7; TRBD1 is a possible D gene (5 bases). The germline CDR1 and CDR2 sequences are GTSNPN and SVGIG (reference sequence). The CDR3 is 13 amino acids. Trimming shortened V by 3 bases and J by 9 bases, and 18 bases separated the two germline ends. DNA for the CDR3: TGTGCCTGGAGCGCTGGACACCTTAGTGTGCAGTACTTC. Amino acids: CAWSAGHLSVQYF.

The CDR3 reads CASSYGVRGMNTEAFF. As DNA, the CDR3 is TGTGCCAGCAGTTACGGGGTCAGAGGGATGAACACTGAAGCTTTCTTT. This chain links TRBV27 with TRBJ1-1; D is undetermined. The germline CDR1 and CDR2 sequences are MNHEY and SMNVEV (reference sequence). The V end was cut by 4 bases, the J end by 0 bases, with 15 bases between. The CDR3 has 16 residues.

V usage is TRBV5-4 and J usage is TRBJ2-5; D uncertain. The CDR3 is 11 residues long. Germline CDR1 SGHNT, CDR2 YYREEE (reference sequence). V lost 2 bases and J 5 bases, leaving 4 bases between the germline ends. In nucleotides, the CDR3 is TGTGCCAGCAGCTTAACTGAGACCCAGTACTTC. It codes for CASSLTETQYF.

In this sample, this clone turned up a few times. The chain's CDR3 is CASSIGLTQGEQPQHF. CDR3 sequence (DNA): TGTGCCAGCAGTATAGGCCTGACGCAGGGGGAACAGCCCCAGCATTTT. The rearrangement uses TRBV7-9 and TRBJ1-5; TRBD1 matches at 7 bases. Germline-derived CDR1 and CDR2 are SEHNR and FQNEAQ (reference sequence). This CDR3 has 16 amino acids. The V segment lost 6 bases and the J segment 7 bases; nucleotides outside the gene matches: 15.

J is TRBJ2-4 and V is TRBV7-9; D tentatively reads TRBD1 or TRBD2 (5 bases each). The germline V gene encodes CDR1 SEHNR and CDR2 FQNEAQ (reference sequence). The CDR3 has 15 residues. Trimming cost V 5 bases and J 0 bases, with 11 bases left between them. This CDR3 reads CASSPGPLAKNIQYF. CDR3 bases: TGTGCCAGCAGCCCGGGACCGTTAGCCAAAAACATTCAGTACTTC.